A single sample is the source of the 20 T cell receptor beta chains below, sequenced in a study of T cells in localized non-small cell lung cancer (dated by TCRdb to 2018 to 2020). Preparation of the library involved the immunoSEQ multiplex PCR assay. TCRdb holds this immuneACCESS table with in-frame rearrangements only. Some clones are missing; in checked studies, unresolved V genes explain under half, and the rest has no known cause. This sample lists 70,000 to 95,000 clones; roughly 88% were detected once. The ten largest clonotypes hold roughly 4.3% of the sample. Specimen: PBMCs, collected before any cancer treatment. Receptors originate from a woman aged 40-75 years with stage II squamous cell lung carcinoma.

V is TRBV5-4 and J is TRBJ2-7; TRBD1 agrees at 9 bases. V lost 4 bases and J lost 5; bases outside the gene matches: 7. Germline V gene lookup returns CDR1 SGHNT and CDR2 YYREEE (reference sequence). The CDR3 spans 14 residues. The CDR3 nucleotides read TGTGCCAGCAGCATGGGACAGGGTAGGCACGAGCAGTACTTC. It yields the protein CASSMGQGRHEQYF.

The chain has TRBV19 and TRBJ2-7; the D gene is possibly TRBD1 (5 bases). Per the germline V gene, CDR1 is LNHDA and CDR2 is SQIVND (reference sequence). Trimming stripped 9 bases from V and 4 bases from J, with 13 bases between. There are 12 residues in the CDR3. The CDR3 is CASQGRSYEQYF. CDR3 DNA: TGTGCCAGCCAGGGAAGAAGTTACGAGCAGTACTTC.

This rearrangement joins TRBV4-1 to TRBJ1-5; no definite D call. V was shortened by 4 bases and J by 1 base, with 11 bases between the two germline ends. Germline assignment: CDR1 MGHRA and CDR2 YSYEKL. The CDR3 covers 15 residues. CDR3 sequence: CASSPMQTSNQPQHF. The DNA for the CDR3 is TGCGCCAGCAGCCCCATGCAGACAAGCAATCAGCCCCAGCATTTT.

This rearrangement joins TRBV5-1 to TRBJ2-3; 8 bases match TRBD1. Germline V gene sequence: CDR1 SGHRS, CDR2 YFSETQ. V dropped 4 bases and J dropped 2; count of bases not matched to a gene: 3. This CDR3 region has 14 residues. The CDR3 DNA is TGCGCCAGCAGCCCGGGACAGGTCACAGATACGCAGTATTTT. Its translation: CASSPGQVTDTQYF.

CDR3 nucleotides: TGTGCCTGGAGTGATAATGAAAAACTGTTTTTT. Its protein is CAWSDNEKLFF. The chain couples TRBV30 to TRBJ1-4; D call uncertain. Trimming cost V 1 base and J 4 bases, with 1 base left between them. This CDR3 has 11 residues. The germline CDR1 and CDR2 sequences are GTSNPN and SVGIG (reference sequence).

The CDR3 coding sequence is TGTGCCTCCCTTGGCCCCACAGGGGGCGTCGACTCTGGAAACACCATATATTTT. This encodes CASLGPTGGVDSGNTIYF. The J gene is TRBJ1-3, the V gene TRBV19; TRBD1 matches 9 bases. Germline loops: CDR1 LNHDA, CDR2 SQIVND (reference sequence). Trimming cost V 11 bases and J 0 bases; bases outside gene matches: 17. The CDR3 is 18 amino acids. The full variable domain, its missing parts supplied by reference TRBV19 and TRBJ1-3, is DGGITQSPKYLFRKEGQNVTLSCEQNLNHDAMYWYRQDPGQGLRLIYYSQIVNDFQKGDIAEGYSVSREKKESFPLTVTSAQKNPTAFYLCASLGPTGGVDSGNTIYFGEGSWLTVV.

V usage is TRBV6-5 and J usage is TRBJ1-1; D not certain. V lost 6 bases, J lost 2 bases, and 10 bases lay in between. The CDR3 consists of 13 residues. In germline, CDR1 is MNHEY, CDR2 SVGAGI. CDR3 protein: CASRVDPNTEAFF. The CDR3 DNA reads TGTGCCAGCAGGGTTGATCCTAACACTGAAGCTTTCTTT.

CDR3 nucleotide sequence: TGTGCTAGTGGTTGGGAGAGGGTGGAGCCCCAGCATTTT. Translating it yields CASGWERVEPQHF. The chain is built from TRBV12-5 and TRBJ1-5; D not certain. This CDR3 region has 13 residues. V was pared by 4 bases and J by 8 bases, with 12 bases between. From germline, CDR1 is LGHNT and CDR2 FRNRAP.

The J gene is TRBJ2-1, the V gene TRBV7-8; D is perhaps TRBD2 (5 bases). CDR3 length equals 13 residues. The V and J ends lost 5 bases and 2 bases respectively, with 7 bases between them. CDR1 and CDR2 from the germline V gene are SGHVS and FQNEAQ. The CDR3 sequence: CASSPGTYNEQFF. Here the CDR3 DNA reads TGTGCCAGCAGCCCGGGGACCTACAATGAGCAGTTCTTC.

This rearrangement joins TRBV25-1 to TRBJ2-2; 7 nucleotides match TRBD1. Trimming took 9 bases from V and 1 from J; bases not matched to a gene: 8. There are 15 residues in the CDR3. Germline CDR1 MGHDK, CDR2 SYGVNS. The CDR3 here is CASGQWDRNTGELFF. As DNA, the CDR3 is TGTGCCAGTGGGCAATGGGACAGGAACACCGGGGAGCTGTTTTTT. Combining the CDR3 with reference TRBV25-1 and TRBJ2-2 gives the whole variable domain EADIYQTPRYLVIGTGKKITLECSQTMGHDKMYWYQQDPGMELHLIHYSYGVNSTEKGDLSSESTVSRIRTEHFPLTLESARPSHTSQYLCASGQWDRNTGELFFGEGSRLTVL.

A few counts support this clone. The chain carries TRBV27 and TRBJ1-5; 7 positions match TRBD1. Germline V lookup: CDR1 MNHEY, CDR2 SMNVEV (reference sequence). The CDR3 consists of 16 residues. V shed 5 bases, J shed 0 bases, and the junction held 7 bases outside the gene matches. In nucleotides, the CDR3 is TGTGCCAGCAGTCCTCCCGGGACAGATAGCAATCAGCCCCAGCATTTT. Translating it yields CASSPPGTDSNQPQHF.

J is TRBJ1-1 and V is TRBV6-1; no clear D gene. Germline V gene lookup returns CDR1 MNHNS and CDR2 SASEGT. The CDR3 covers 12 residues. Trimming pared 2 bases from V and 3 bases from J, leaving 4 bases between. CDR3 coding DNA: TGTGCCAGCAGTGAATGGGACACTGAAGCTTTCTTT. Translation gives CASSEWDTEAFF.

The chain uses TRBV19 and TRBJ1-1, with D uncertain. CDR1 LNHDA and CDR2 SQIVND come from the germline V gene (reference sequence). V dropped 4 bases and J dropped 3 bases, with 15 bases sitting between them. The CDR3 runs to 15 residues. CDR3: CASSKFRVGDTEAFF. The CDR3 DNA reads TGTGCCAGTAGTAAGTTTCGGGTCGGGGACACTGAAGCTTTCTTT.

As regards this clone: The junction differs from germline at one of its ends, possibly a read error. Other nucleotide sequences from this sample produce the same CDR3. The genes are TRBV6-6 and TRBJ2-7; D tentatively fits TRBD1 or TRBD2 (5 bases each). Per the germline V gene, CDR1 is MNHNY and CDR2 is SVGAGI (reference sequence). The CDR3 has 16 amino acids. The CDR3, as DNA: TGCGCCAGCAGTTACTCTATTGAGGGGCGGAATCTCGAGCAGTACTTC. Its protein product is CASSYSIEGRNLEQYF.

The chain joins TRBV7-6 to TRBJ2-3; TRBD2 agrees at 10 bases. The CDR3 is 15 residues long. Germline V gives CDR1 SGHVS, CDR2 FNYEAQ. Trimming took 6 bases from V and 6 from J; bases not matched to a gene: 9. In DNA form, the CDR3 reads TGTGCCAGCAGTCCTAGCGGGGGCTCGCTGGATACGCAGTATTTT. Its protein product is CASSPSGGSLDTQYF.

The chain employs TRBV7-9 and TRBJ2-5; 8 bases are shared with TRBD2. CDR1 and CDR2 from the germline V gene are SEHNR and FQNEAQ (reference sequence). This CDR3 contains 14 residues. Losses at the gene ends were 3 bases for V and 3 bases for J; bases not matched to a gene: 3. The CDR3 nucleotides read TGTGCCAGCAGCTTCCTAGCGGGTAAAGAGACCCAGTACTTC. Protein product: CASSFLAGKETQYF.

The CDR3 here is CASSQGDRVNSPLHF. The CDR3 coding sequence is TGTGCCAGCAGCCAAGGGGACAGGGTTAATTCACCCCTCCACTTT. This rearrangement joins TRBV14 to TRBJ1-6; 9 bases line up with TRBD1. The CDR3 has 15 residues. V lost 1 base, J lost 6 bases, and 1 base stayed unmatched. Germline V gives CDR1 SGHDN, CDR2 FVKESK. Supplemented by reference TRBV14 and TRBJ1-6, the full variable domain reads EAGVTQFPSHSVIEKGQTVTLRCDPISGHDNLYWYRRVMGKEIKFLLHFVKESKQDESGMPNNRFLAERTGGTYSTLKVQPAELEDSGVYFCASSQGDRVNSPLHFGNGTRLTVT.

The chain links TRBV19 to TRBJ2-5, with TRBD1 matching over 7 bases. The germline V gene encodes CDR1 LNHDA and CDR2 SQIVND (reference sequence). The CDR3 sequence is 17 residues long. J gave up 1 base and V 0 bases, and 8 bases lay outside the gene matches. The CDR3: CASSIERGRGSQETQYF. CDR3 sequence (DNA): TGTGCCAGTAGTATAGAGCGCGGCAGGGGGTCCCAAGAGACCCAGTACTTC.

V and J are TRBV9 and TRBJ1-4, with TRBD1 identical over 7 bases. The ends lost 0 bases at V and 0 bases at J; junction bases unmatched: 5. The CDR3 is 17 residues long. Germline CDR1 is SGDLS and CDR2 is YYNGEE. DNA for the CDR3: TGTGCCAGCAGCGTAGGGGGACAGCACGCAACTAATGAAAAACTGTTTTTT. Translated: CASSVGGQHATNEKLFF.

The chain couples TRBV4-1 to TRBJ2-7, with D possibly TRBD1 on 7 matching bases. The CDR3 has 15 residues. Trimming removed 2 bases at V and 7 bases at J, with 18 bases between. Germline V gives CDR1 MGHRA, CDR2 YSYEKL. The CDR3 loop reads CASSQHFAGGLEQYF. CDR3 DNA: TGCGCCAGCAGCCAACATTTTGCAGGGGGGTTAGAGCAGTACTTC.